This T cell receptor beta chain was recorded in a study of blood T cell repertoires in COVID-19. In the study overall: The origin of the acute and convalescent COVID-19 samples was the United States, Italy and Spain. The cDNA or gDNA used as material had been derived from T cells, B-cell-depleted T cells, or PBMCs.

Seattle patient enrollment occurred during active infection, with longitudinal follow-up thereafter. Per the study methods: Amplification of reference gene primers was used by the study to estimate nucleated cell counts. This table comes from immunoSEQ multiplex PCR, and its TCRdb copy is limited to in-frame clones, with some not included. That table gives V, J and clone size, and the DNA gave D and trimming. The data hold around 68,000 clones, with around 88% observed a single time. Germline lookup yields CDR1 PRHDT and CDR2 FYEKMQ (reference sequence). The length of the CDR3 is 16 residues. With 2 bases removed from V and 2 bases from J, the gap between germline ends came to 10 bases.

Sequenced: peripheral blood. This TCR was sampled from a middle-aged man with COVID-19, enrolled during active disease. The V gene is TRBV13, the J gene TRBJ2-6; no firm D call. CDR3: CASSLSGVPGANVLTF. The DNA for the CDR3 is TGTGCCAGCAGCTTATCGGGTGTACCTGGGGCCAACGTCCTGACTTTC.